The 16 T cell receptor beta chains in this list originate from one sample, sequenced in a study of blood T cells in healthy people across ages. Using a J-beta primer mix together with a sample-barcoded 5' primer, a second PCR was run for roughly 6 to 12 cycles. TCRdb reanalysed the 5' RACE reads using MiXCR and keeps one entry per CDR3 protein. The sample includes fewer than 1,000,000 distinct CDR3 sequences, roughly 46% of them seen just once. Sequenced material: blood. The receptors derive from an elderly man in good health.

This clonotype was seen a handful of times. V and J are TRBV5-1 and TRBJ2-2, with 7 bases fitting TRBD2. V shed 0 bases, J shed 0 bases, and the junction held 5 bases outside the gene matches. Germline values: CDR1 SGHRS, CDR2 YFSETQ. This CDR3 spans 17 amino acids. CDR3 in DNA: TGCGCCAGCAGCTTGGCCCCTAGCGGAGCGAACACCGGGGAGCTGTTTTTT. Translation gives CASSLAPSGANTGELFF. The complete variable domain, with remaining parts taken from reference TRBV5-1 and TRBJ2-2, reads KAGVTQTPRYLIKTRGQQVTLSCSPISGHRSVSWYQQTPGQGLQFLFEYFSETQRNKGNFPGRFSGRQFSNSRSEMNVSTLELGDSALYLCASSLAPSGANTGELFFGEGSRLTVL.

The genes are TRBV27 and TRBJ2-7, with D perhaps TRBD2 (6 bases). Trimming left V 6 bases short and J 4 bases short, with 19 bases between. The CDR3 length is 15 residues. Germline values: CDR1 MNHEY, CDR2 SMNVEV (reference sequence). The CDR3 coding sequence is TGTGCCAGCAGGCCGCCCCCAGGGACTCGGTACGAGCAGTACTTC. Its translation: CASRPPPGTRYEQYF.

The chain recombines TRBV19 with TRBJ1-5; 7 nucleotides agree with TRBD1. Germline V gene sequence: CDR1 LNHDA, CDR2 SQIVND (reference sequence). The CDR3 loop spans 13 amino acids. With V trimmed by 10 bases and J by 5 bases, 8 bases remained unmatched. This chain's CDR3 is CATKDRRDQPQHF. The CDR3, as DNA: TGTGCCACCAAGGACAGGAGGGATCAGCCCCAGCATTTT.

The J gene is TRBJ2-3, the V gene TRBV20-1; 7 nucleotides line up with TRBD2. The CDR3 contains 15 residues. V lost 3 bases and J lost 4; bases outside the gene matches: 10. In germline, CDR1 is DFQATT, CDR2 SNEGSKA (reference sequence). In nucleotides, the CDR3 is TGCAGTGCTAGTAGGCGGGGAGGGCCTTCAGATACGCAGTATTTT. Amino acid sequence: CSASRRGGPSDTQYF.

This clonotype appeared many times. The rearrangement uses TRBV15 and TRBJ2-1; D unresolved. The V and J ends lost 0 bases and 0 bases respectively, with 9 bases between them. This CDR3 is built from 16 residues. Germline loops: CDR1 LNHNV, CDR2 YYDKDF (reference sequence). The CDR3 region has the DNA TGTGCCACCAGCAGAGATTCACCTAGCTCCTACAATGAGCAGTTCTTC. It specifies CATSRDSPSSYNEQFF.

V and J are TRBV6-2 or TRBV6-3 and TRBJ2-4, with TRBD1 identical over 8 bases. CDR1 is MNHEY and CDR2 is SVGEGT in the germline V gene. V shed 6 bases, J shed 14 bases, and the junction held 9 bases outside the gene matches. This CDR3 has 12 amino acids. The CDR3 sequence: CASSLGQAKKYF. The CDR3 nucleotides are TGTGCCAGCAGCTTGGGACAGGCGAAAAAGTACTTC.

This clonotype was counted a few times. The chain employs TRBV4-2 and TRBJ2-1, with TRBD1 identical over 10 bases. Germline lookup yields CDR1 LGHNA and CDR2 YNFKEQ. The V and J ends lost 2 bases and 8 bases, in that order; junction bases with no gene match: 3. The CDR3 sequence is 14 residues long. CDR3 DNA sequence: TGTGCCAGCAGCCAATTAGGGACAGGGGATGAGCAGTTCTTC. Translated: CASSQLGTGDEQFF.

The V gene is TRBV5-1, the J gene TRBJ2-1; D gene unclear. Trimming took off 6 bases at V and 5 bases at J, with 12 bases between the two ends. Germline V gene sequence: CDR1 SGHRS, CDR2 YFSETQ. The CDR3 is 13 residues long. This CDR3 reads CASIHDLDNEQFF. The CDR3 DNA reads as TGCGCCAGCATACACGACCTTGACAATGAGCAGTTCTTC. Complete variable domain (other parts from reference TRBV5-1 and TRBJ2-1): KAGVTQTPRYLIKTRGQQVTLSCSPISGHRSVSWYQQTPGQGLQFLFEYFSETQRNKGNFPGRFSGRQFSNSRSEMNVSTLELGDSALYLCASIHDLDNEQFFGPGTRLTVL.

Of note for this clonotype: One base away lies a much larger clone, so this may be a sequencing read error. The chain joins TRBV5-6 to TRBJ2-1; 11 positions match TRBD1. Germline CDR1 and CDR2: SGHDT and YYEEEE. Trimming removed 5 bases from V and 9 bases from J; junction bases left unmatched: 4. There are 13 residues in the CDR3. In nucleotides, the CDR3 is TGTGCCAGCAGAGGGACAGGGGGTGGTGAGCAGTTCTTC. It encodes CASRGTGGGEQFF.

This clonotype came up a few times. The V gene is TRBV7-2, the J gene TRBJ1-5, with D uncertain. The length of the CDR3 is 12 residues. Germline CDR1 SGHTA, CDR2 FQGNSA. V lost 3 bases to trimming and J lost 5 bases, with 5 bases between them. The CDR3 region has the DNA TGTGCCAGCAGCTTTTTCGATCAGCCCCAGCATTTT. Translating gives CASSFFDQPQHF.

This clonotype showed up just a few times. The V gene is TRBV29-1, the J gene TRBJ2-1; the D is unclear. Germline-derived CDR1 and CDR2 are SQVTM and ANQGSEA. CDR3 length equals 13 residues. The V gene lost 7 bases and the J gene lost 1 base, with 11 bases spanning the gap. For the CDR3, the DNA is TGCAGCGCGGACCGCCCTTCCTACAATGAGCAGTTCTTC. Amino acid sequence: CSADRPSYNEQFF.

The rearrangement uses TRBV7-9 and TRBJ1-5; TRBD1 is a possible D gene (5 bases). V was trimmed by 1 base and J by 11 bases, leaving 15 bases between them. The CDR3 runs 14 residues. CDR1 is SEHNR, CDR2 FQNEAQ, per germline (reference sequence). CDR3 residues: CASSLGDEGFAQHF. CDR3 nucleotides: TGTGCCAGCAGCTTAGGCGATGAGGGGTTCGCCCAGCATTTT.

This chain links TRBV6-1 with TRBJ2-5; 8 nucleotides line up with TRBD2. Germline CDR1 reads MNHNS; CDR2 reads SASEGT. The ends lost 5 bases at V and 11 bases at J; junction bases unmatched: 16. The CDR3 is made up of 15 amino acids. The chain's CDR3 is CASSPAGGGSRKQYF. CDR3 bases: TGTGCCAGCAGTCCCGCCGGCGGGGGGTCCCGCAAGCAGTACTTC.

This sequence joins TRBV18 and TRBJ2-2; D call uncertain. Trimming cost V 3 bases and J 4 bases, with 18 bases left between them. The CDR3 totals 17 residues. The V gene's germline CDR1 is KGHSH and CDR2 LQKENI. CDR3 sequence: CASSPDLAQSLTGELFF. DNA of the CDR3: TGTGCCAGCTCACCCGACCTTGCACAGTCTCTCACCGGGGAGCTGTTTTTT.

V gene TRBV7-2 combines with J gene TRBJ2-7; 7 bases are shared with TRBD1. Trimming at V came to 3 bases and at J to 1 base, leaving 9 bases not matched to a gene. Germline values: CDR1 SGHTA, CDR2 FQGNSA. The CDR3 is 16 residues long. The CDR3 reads CASSFSVRGNSYEQYF. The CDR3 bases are TGTGCCAGCAGCTTCTCCGTCAGGGGGAATTCCTACGAGCAGTACTTC.

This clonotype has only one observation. The CDR3 sequence: CASSPDRGVPEKLFF. CDR3 bases: TGTGCCAGCAGCCCCGACAGGGGTGTTCCAGAAAAACTGTTTTTT. The rearrangement uses TRBV9 and TRBJ1-4; 8 bases map to TRBD1. The CDR3 sequence is 15 residues long. V gave up 4 bases and J gave up 8 bases; unmatched junction bases: 10. Germline V gene data show CDR1 as SGDLS and CDR2 as YYNGEE.